This T cell receptor (beta chain) was identified in a study of blood T cell repertoires in COVID-19. Study-wide context: The study drew acute and convalescent COVID-19 samples from the United States, Italy and Spain. PBMCs, B-cell-depleted T cells, or T cells were the source of the cDNA or gDNA that made up the material.

In the original processing: Researchers report that nucleated cell counts were estimated from reference gene primer amplification. Assay used: immunoSEQ multiplex PCR; TCRdb lists only in-frame clones, some missing. From that table come the V and J calls and clone size; the DNA was used to work out D and trimming. The profile shows some 80,000 clones, about nine tenths of them singletons. V lost 4 bases and J 5 bases, leaving 9 bases between the germline ends. Germline V gene data show CDR1 as MNHEY and CDR2 as SMNVEV (reference sequence). The CDR3 consists of 13 residues. This receptor was identified in a human donor in a cohort sampled during active COVID-19. The specimen sequenced was peripheral blood. The gene calls are TRBV27 and TRBJ2-1; D remains unclear. The CDR3 loop reads CASSSTQNNEQFF. The DNA of the CDR3 is TGTGCCAGCAGTTCCACACAGAACAATGAGCAGTTCTTC.